A single T cell receptor (beta chain) is shown here with its context. Germline V gene data show CDR1 as SGHRS and CDR2 as YFSETQ. The CDR3 is made up of 14 amino acids. The V end was cut by 0 bases, the J end by 6 bases, with 12 bases between. The data belong to a study of blood T cell repertoires in COVID-19. Whole-study context: PBMCs, B-cell-depleted T cells, or T cells were the source of the cDNA or gDNA that made up the material.

Profiled with immunoSEQ multiplex PCR; TCRdb holds only in-frame clones, not every one. The sample yields around 300,000 clones, approximately 90% seen once. Individuals aged roughly 18 to 95 years were recruited from approximately 24 US areas. Cohort 3 donors were reported recovered after two negative PCRs, clearance, or symptom resolution. Source material: PBMCs or T cells enriched from blood (not recorded which). V usage is TRBV5-1 and J usage is TRBJ1-1, with a weak D call TRBD1 (6 bases). The sequence was obtained from a woman between 18 and 30 years old who had recovered from COVID-19. For the CDR3, the DNA is TGCGCCAGCAGCTTGGGTAAGGGGGAATCTGAAGCTTTCTTT. Its protein is CASSLGKGESEAFF.